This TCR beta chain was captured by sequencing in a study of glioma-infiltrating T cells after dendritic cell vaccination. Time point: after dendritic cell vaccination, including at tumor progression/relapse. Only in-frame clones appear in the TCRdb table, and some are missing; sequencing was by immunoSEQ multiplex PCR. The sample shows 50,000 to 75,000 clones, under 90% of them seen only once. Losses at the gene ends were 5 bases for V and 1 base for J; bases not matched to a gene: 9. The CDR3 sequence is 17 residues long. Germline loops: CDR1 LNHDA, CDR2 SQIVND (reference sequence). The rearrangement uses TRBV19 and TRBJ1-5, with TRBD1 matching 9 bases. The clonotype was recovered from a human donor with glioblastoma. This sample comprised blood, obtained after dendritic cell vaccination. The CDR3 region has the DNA TGTGCCAGTAGTCTAGGACAGGGGCCCATAAGCAATCAGCCCCAGCATTTT. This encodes CASSLGQGPISNQPQHF.